This TCR beta chain was retrieved from a study of identical twins (dated by TCRdb to 2016 to 2017). Notes on the research overall: The study deep-sequenced TCR alpha and beta repertoires from monozygotic twins, unrelated adults of various ages and cord blood to test whether fetal clonotypes persist. Replicate twin experiments were performed at different times using different library preparation protocols to rule out contamination. Study-level results and caveats: The excess sharing between twins in beta out-of-frame sequences was weaker because fewer shared sequences reduced the signal-to-noise ratio. Abundant cord blood beta clonotypes carried fewer insertions; young adult naive repertoires showed a weaker similar trend, while memory repertoires showed none. Compared with coincidental sharing between unrelated individuals, an excess of low generation-probability sequences was observed among out-of-frame TCR alpha sequences shared between twins. In monozygotic twins, out-of-frame TCR alpha sharing was systematically underestimated by recombination models, although the models agreed with sharing between unrelated individuals. Zero-insertion analyses could be partly confounded by invariant T cells such as MAIT and iNKT, although diverse VJ usage argued against such confounding for most clonotypes. Because the same donors could not be followed over many years, conclusions were based on cross-sectional statistical analysis.

All donors were healthy Caucasians. Three pairs of female monozygotic twins, all aged roughly 18 to 29 years, made up the twin cohort. RNA for TCR libraries was isolated from peripheral blood mononuclear cells. A few counts support this clonotype. Its antigen is still unknown. Base qualities were left out, and no much larger clone turns up one base away. The library came from 5' RACE. The sequencer listed for this sample is Illumina HiSeq 2000. A universal primer binding site was added through template switching, and the final cDNA carried a unique molecular identifier so that TCR cDNA molecules could be counted accurately. First-strand cDNA for TCR alpha and beta chains was synthesized from specific primers in the conserved constant-segment region. Each cDNA library was double barcoded, with a SMART-Mk sample barcode plus Illumina barcodes, to control for contamination. TruSeq adapter sequences along with Illumina sample barcodes were introduced in two successive PCR steps. Sequencing of the TCR alpha and beta cDNA libraries was done on the Illumina HiSeq platform using custom primers. Per the authors' processing: Raw reads were processed with MiGEC to extract unique molecular identifiers, and MiXCR was used to determine CDR3 positions. Recombination models were inferred per individual with the repgenHMM and IGoR tools using an EM algorithm. Shared clonotypes were analyzed with the tcR package in R, and sharing was normalized by the product of cloneset sizes. To study raw recombination without the effects of thymic and clonal selection, out-of-frame nonproductive sequences were analyzed. In TCRdb, the public reads were trimmed at Q25 with fastp and aligned with MiXCR, with productive beta chains retained. Identical CDR3 protein sequences are pooled into one entry, listed with their most common genes and DNA. TCRdb's processing, not the authors', yielded these V and J calls. The sample table shows over 600,000 distinct CDR3 sequences, and 21% are seen once. The top ten clonotypes cover 4.3% of the sample.

The CDR1 and CDR2 encoded by the germline V gene are SGHRS and YFSETQ. From V the trimming removes 1 base and from J it removes 3 bases, while the gene matches leave 10 bases of the junction unaccounted for. There are 17 amino acids in the CDR3, from cysteine to phenylalanine inclusive. The sequence is cut down to CDR3 DNA, 51 bases in frame from base 1. The data also belong to a second study, concerning T cells expressing NK-cell markers. The second study, in turn, reports: In sorted CD3+CD56+NKG2C+, CD3+CD56+NKG2C- and CD3+CD56-NKG2C+ T-cell subsets from about 8 donors, TCR beta-chain repertoires were profiled. Of the eight sequenced donors, seven were found to be HCMV-seropositive and one was found to be HCMV-seronegative. In several experiments an anti-gammadeltaTCR antibody was added to restrict sorting to alphabetaTCR-expressing T cells. In 6 or 7 donors, the dominant CD3+CD56+NKG2C+ clonotypes ranked among the top 10 CD8+ clonotypes, making up roughly 1.0-8% of CD8+ T cells. Those dominant clonotypes were again the most abundant among CD3+CD56-NKG2C+ cells in a handful of donors, at roughly 25-65%. It remained unclear whether the expanded NKG2C-expressing T cell clones were specific for HCMV antigens. The study sequenced eight donors, all healthy volunteers chosen at random: three men and five women. HCMV serostatus was determined by detecting HCMV-specific IgG in serum with a commercial ELISA kit. Bulk peripheral blood T-cell repertoires were additionally sequenced from unsorted PBMC for six donors. MIGEC handled demultiplexing of the reads and grouping by UMI, while MiTCR was used to assemble and quantify clonotypes. To remove erroneous sequences, TCR cDNA sequences were retained only when supported by two or more reads. The tcR package was used for downstream repertoire analysis, and clonotypes were matched across fractions by CDR3 nucleotide sequence plus V segment. Antigen specificity was annotated against VDJdb with VDJmatch, allowing one amino acid substitution in CDR3.

The V and J genes are TRBV5-1 and TRBJ2-3, with 8 middle bases fitting TRBD1. Sequenced material: PBMCs. The TCR sequence derives from a woman aged 18-29 years in good health. The nucleotides are TGCGCCAGCAGCTTGTACGCCGGGCAGGGGGCAACAGATACGCAGTATTTT. The encoded protein is CASSLYAGQGATDTQYF.